Listed below are T cell receptor beta chains from one sample, sequenced in a study of blood T cell repertoires in COVID-19. Sequencing was performed with immunoSEQ multiplex PCR; in TCRdb, only in-frame clones are kept and a portion is missing. This table holds tens of thousands of clones, 82% found once. Source material: peripheral blood. These receptors were obtained from a woman in her sixties or seventies with acute or convalescent COVID-19. Both conserved end residues are part of each CDR3. The D gene is left open where the match is weak.

V	J	D	DNA	CDR3
TRBV23-1	TRBJ2-3	-	TGCGCCAGCAGTCAATGGGACTCTAGGAGCACAGATACGCAGTATTTT	CASSQWDSRSTDTQYF
TRBV19	TRBJ1-1	-	TGTGCCAGTAGTACCCGGGACAACTTTGGAACTTTCTTT	CASSTRDNFGTFF
TRBV27	TRBJ2-2	TRBD1	TGTGCCAGCAGTTCGCCACCCAGGGGGCGCACCGGGGAGCTGTTTTTT	CASSSPPRGRTGELFF
TRBV6-6	TRBJ1-2	-	TGTGCCAGCAGTTACCTGGATAGACTCACCAGCGGTGGCTACACCTTC	CASSYLDRLTSGGYTF
TRBV6-5	TRBJ1-4	-	TGTGCCAGCAGCGCGGAGGCTAATGAAAAACTGTTTTTT	CASSAEANEKLFF
TRBV2	TRBJ1-3	-	TGTGCCAGCAGTGAAGGGCGGGGCATCTCTGGAAACACCATATATTTT	CASSEGRGISGNTIYF
TRBV6-5	TRBJ1-5	-	TGTGCCAGCCGCGATAATCAGCCCCAGCATTTT	CASRDNQPQHF
TRBV6-6	TRBJ1-1	TRBD1	TGTGCCAGCAGCCCCGGACAGGGCACCACTGAAGCTTTCTTT	CASSPGQGTTEAFF
TRBV19	TRBJ1-2	-	TGTGCCAGTAGTAGGGGGCGCGACTATGGCTACACCTTC	CASSRGRDYGYTF
TRBV11-1	TRBJ1-1	-	TGTGCCAGCAGCTACACAGGGAACACTGAAGCTTTCTTT	CASSYTGNTEAFF
TRBV11-1	TRBJ2-7	TRBD2	TGTGCCAGCAGCTTACTGGGACTAGCGAGCCACGAGCAGTACTTC	CASSLLGLASHEQYF
TRBV20-1	TRBJ1-2	-	TGCAGTGCCAGGGATCGGTCGGGCTACACCTTC	CSARDRSGYTF
TRBV18	TRBJ1-5	-	TGTGCCAGCTCCCCGGATGCCTCTCAGGGAACTCAGCCCCAGCATTTT	CASSPDASQGTQPQHF
TRBV12-3/TRBV12-4	TRBJ2-3	-	TGTGCCAGCAGTCGGGGGGATACGCAGTATTTT	CASSRGDTQYF
TRBV6-1	TRBJ1-2	TRBD1	TGTGCCAGCAGAAAACAGGGGTCAGATGGCTACACCTTC	CASRKQGSDGYTF
TRBV6-5	TRBJ2-7	-	TGTGCCAGCAGATACCAGGAGACAGGAGCCTACGAGCAGTACTTC	CASRYQETGAYEQYF